The rows below give T cell receptor beta chains drawn from one sample of a study of tissue T cells after allogeneic stem cell transplantation. Assay used: immunoSEQ multiplex PCR; TCRdb lists only in-frame clones, some missing. The sample includes more than 8,000 clones, approximately 60% of them seen just once. Sequenced here: tissue from the jejunum, sampled at autopsy. Source of these receptors: a female donor aged 60 or older with lung cancer. Both conserved end residues are part of each CDR3. Fields, in order: J gene, D gene, V gene, CDR3 protein. The D gene is left open where the match is weak.

TRBJ2-7,TRBD2,TRBV15,CATSKLATEQYF
TRBJ1-1,TRBD1,TRBV7-2,CASSLGRGRNTEAFF
TRBJ1-2,-,TRBV6-6,CASSSIKDSNYYGYTF
TRBJ2-7,TRBD1,TRBV6-5,CASRHSGQGLDEQYF
TRBJ2-5,TRBD1,TRBV4-1,CASSQDGTATETQYF
TRBJ2-7,TRBD1,TRBV5-1,CASSRSGQGILYEQYF
TRBJ2-1,-,TRBV7-2,CASSLLLQGNEQFF
TRBJ1-2,-,TRBV7-2,CASSLGSLYGYTF
TRBJ1-1,-,TRBV11-2,CASSLGWTEAFF
TRBJ1-3,-,TRBV5-8,CASSPWGTGVSGNTIYF
TRBJ2-3,TRBD2,TRBV4-3,CASSQVRTSAVIADTQYF
TRBJ2-1,-,TRBV10-3,CAISERTAANEQFF